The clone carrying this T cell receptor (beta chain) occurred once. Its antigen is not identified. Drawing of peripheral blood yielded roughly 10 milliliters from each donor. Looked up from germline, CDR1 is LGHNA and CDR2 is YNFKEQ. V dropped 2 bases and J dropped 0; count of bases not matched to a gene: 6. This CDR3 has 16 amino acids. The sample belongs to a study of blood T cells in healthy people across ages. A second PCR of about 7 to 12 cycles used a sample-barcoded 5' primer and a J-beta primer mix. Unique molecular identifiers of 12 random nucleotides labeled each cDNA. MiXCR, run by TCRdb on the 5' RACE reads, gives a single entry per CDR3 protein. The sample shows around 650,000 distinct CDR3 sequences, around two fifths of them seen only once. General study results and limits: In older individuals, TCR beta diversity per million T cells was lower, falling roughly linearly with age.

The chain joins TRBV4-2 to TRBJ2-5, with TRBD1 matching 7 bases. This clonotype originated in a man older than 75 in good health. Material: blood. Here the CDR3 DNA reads TGTGCCAGCAGCCAAAAGAGGGGACAGTACCAAGAGACCCAGTACTTC. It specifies CASSQKRGQYQETQYF.